The next 30 T cell receptor beta chains were all read from a single sample in a study of blood T cell repertoires in COVID-19. Profiling relied on immunoSEQ multiplex PCR, and the TCRdb table lists in-frame clones only, not all of them. The sample contains more than 150,000 clones, around 85% of which appear only once. The sequencing input was peripheral blood. These receptors were taken from a man aged 70 or older with active or convalescent COVID-19.

This clone was counted a single time. The V gene is TRBV2, the J gene TRBJ1-2; 9 bases fit TRBD1. CDR1 SNHLY and CDR2 FYNNEI come from the germline V gene. The CDR3 sequence is 14 residues long. The trim removed 7 bases at V and 2 bases at J, leaving 5 bases unmatched. CDR3 loop: CASISTGGNYGYTF. DNA for the CDR3: TGTGCCAGCATCTCCACAGGGGGCAACTATGGCTACACCTTC. Supplemented by reference TRBV2 and TRBJ1-2, the full variable domain reads EPEVTQTPSHQVTQMGQEVILRCVPISNHLYFYWYRQILGQKVEFLVSFYNNEISEKSEIFDDQFSVERPDGSNFTLKIRSTKLEDSAMYFCASISTGGNYGYTFGSGTRLTVV.

The chain carries TRBV27 and TRBJ1-3; weak D call: TRBD1 (6 bases). Germline V lookup: CDR1 MNHEY, CDR2 SMNVEV (reference sequence). Deletions cut 5 bases from V and 2 bases from J, with 13 bases between. This CDR3 contains 15 residues. CDR3 in amino acids: CASSPRAGAGNTIYF. The CDR3 bases are TGTGCCAGCAGTCCCCGGGCAGGGGCTGGAAACACCATATATTTT.

This chain uses TRBV11-2 with TRBJ2-1, with a possible D match to TRBD1 (6 bases). The germline V gene has CDR1 SGHAT and CDR2 FQNNGV. With 5 bases removed from V and 15 bases from J, the gap between germline ends came to 14 bases. The CDR3 runs to 11 residues. CDR3: CASSPGLQGFF. CDR3 in DNA: TGTGCCAGCAGCCCAGGGTTACAGGGGTTCTTC.

V usage is TRBV6-5 and J usage is TRBJ2-7; TRBD1 is a possible D gene (5 bases). CDR1 is MNHEY, CDR2 SVGAGI, per germline. Trimming removed 8 bases at V and 4 bases at J, with 12 bases between. This CDR3 is built from 12 residues. The CDR3: CASSQGFYEQYF. The CDR3 DNA reads as TGTGCCAGCTCCCAGGGTTTTTACGAGCAGTACTTC.

The rearrangement links TRBV7-2 to TRBJ2-5; 16 nucleotides agree with TRBD2. Germline V lookup: CDR1 SGHTA, CDR2 FQGNSA. CDR3 length: 16 amino acids. Trimming at V came to 4 bases and at J to 5 bases, leaving 4 bases not matched to a gene. CDR3 in DNA: TGTGCCAGCAGCTGGGGACTAGCGGGAGGGGTGGAGACCCAGTACTTC. Residues: CASSWGLAGGVETQYF.

This clone has ten or more counts. The chain joins TRBV5-1 to TRBJ2-7, with D tentatively TRBD2 (5 bases). The CDR3 has 13 amino acids. Deletions cut 0 bases from V and 3 bases from J, with 7 bases between. Germline V gene lookup returns CDR1 SGHRS and CDR2 YFSETQ. The DNA of the CDR3 is TGCGCCAGCAGCTTGGCCGAGGGCTACGAGCAGTACTTC. Its protein product is CASSLAEGYEQYF.

The chain combines TRBV5-1 with TRBJ1-1, with 11 bases identical to TRBD1. CDR3 size: 15 residues. Trimming took 6 bases from V and 1 from J; bases not matched to a gene: 5. Germline assignment: CDR1 SGHRS and CDR2 YFSETQ. In DNA form, the CDR3 reads TGCGCCAGCACCAGGACAGGGGGCCAGAACACTGAAGCTTTCTTT. It is translated as CASTRTGGQNTEAFF.

The rearrangement uses TRBV5-1 and TRBJ1-2, with a tentative D call TRBD1 (6 bases). CDR1 SGHRS and CDR2 YFSETQ come from the germline V gene. The CDR3 contains 16 residues. V lost 4 bases to trimming and J lost 6 bases, with 22 bases between them. Here the CDR3 DNA reads TGCGCCAGCAGCCCCGTAGACGGCAGGGGTTGGAATGGCTACACCTTC. Protein sequence: CASSPVDGRGWNGYTF.

This clone was seen repeatedly, ten times or more. The V gene is TRBV19, the J gene TRBJ1-5; TRBD1 aligns across 7 bases. Germline V lookup: CDR1 LNHDA, CDR2 SQIVND (reference sequence). The CDR3 is made up of 16 amino acids. V was clipped by 6 bases and J by 3 bases; unmatched bases: 11. Written as DNA, the CDR3 is TGTGCCAGTAGGACACAGGGGACGATGTTCAATCAGCCCCAGCATTTT. This codes for CASRTQGTMFNQPQHF.

This clone was found once. V is TRBV10-1 and J is TRBJ1-1; D unclear. The CDR3 sequence is 14 residues long. Germline-derived CDR1 and CDR2 are WNHNN and SYGVQD (reference sequence). The V and J ends lost 3 bases and 0 bases respectively, with 8 bases between them. CDR3 nucleotides: TGCGCCAGCAGTGATCCGGGTATGAACACTGAAGCTTTCTTT. It encodes CASSDPGMNTEAFF.

The rearrangement joins TRBV6-2 or TRBV6-3 to TRBJ1-1; 9 bases line up with TRBD1. Losses at the gene ends were 5 bases for V and 4 bases for J; bases not matched to a gene: 2. The CDR3 is made up of 13 amino acids. Germline CDR1 MNHEY, CDR2 SVGEGT. The CDR3: CASSPGQGTEAFF. CDR3 sequence (DNA): TGTGCCAGCAGTCCGGGACAGGGCACTGAAGCTTTCTTT.

CDR3 in amino acids: CATSRGKGNQGYTF. CDR3 DNA sequence: TGTGCCACCAGCAGAGGAAAGGGGAATCAGGGCTACACCTTC. V gene TRBV15 combines with J gene TRBJ1-2; the D gene is possibly TRBD1 (5 bases). The CDR3 is 14 residues long. The germline V gene has CDR1 LNHNV and CDR2 YYDKDF (reference sequence). V lost 1 base and J lost 8, with 14 bases in between. Combining the CDR3 with reference TRBV15 and TRBJ1-2 gives the whole variable domain DAMVIQNPRYQVTQFGKPVTLSCSQTLNHNVMYWYQQKSSQAPKLLFHYYDKDFNNEADTPDNFQSRRPNTSFCFLDIRSPGLGDTAMYLCATSRGKGNQGYTFGSGTRLTVV.

V is TRBV5-1 and J is TRBJ1-6; D is possibly TRBD1 (5 bases). CDR1 is SGHRS and CDR2 is YFSETQ in the germline V gene. CDR3 length equals 15 residues. V lost 0 bases and J 7 bases, leaving 11 bases between the germline ends. DNA of the CDR3: TGCGCCAGCAGCTTGGGTGGGGCAGGGAATTCACCCCTCCACTTT. This codes for CASSLGGAGNSPLHF.

The chain couples TRBV5-5 to TRBJ2-5; TRBD1 matches at 9 bases. CDR3 length: 14 residues. Germline V gives CDR1 SGHKS, CDR2 YYEKEE (reference sequence). With V trimmed by 0 bases and J by 9 bases, 6 bases remained unmatched. The CDR3 loop is CASSLEGQGLAQYF. CDR3 coding DNA: TGTGCCAGCAGCTTGGAGGGACAGGGATTGGCCCAGTACTTC.

The chain carries TRBV5-4 and TRBJ2-5, with TRBD2 matching 9 bases. Germline assignment: CDR1 SGHNT and CDR2 YYREEE (reference sequence). The CDR3 sequence is 15 residues long. Germline trimming cut 5 bases from V and 9 bases from J; bases unmatched to any gene: 14. This chain's CDR3 is CASRAAGGSSQAQYF. The CDR3 DNA sequence: TGTGCCAGCAGAGCAGCGGGGGGTTCCAGTCAGGCCCAGTACTTC. Filled out from reference TRBV5-4 and TRBJ2-5, the complete variable domain reads ETGVTQSPTHLIKTRGQQVTLRCSSQSGHNTVSWYQQALGQGPQFIFQYYREEENGRGNFPPRFSGLQFPNYSSELNVNALELDDSALYLCASRAAGGSSQAQYFGPGTRLLVL.

The chain couples TRBV27 to TRBJ2-7; 7 nucleotides line up with TRBD1. The CDR3 has 16 residues. The germline V gene encodes CDR1 MNHEY and CDR2 SMNVEV (reference sequence). The J segment lost 2 bases and the V segment lost 4 bases, leaving 11 bases of the junction unmatched. Written as DNA, the CDR3 is TGTGCCAGCAGTTCACGGGACAGCACCTATCCCTACGAGCAGTACTTC. It yields the protein CASSSRDSTYPYEQYF.

The J gene is TRBJ2-2, the V gene TRBV5-4; TRBD1 matches at 7 bases. Germline lookup yields CDR1 SGHNT and CDR2 YYREEE (reference sequence). The V and J ends lost 5 bases and 0 bases, in that order; junction bases with no gene match: 4. This CDR3 has 15 amino acids. The CDR3 protein is CASSWGQSNTGELFF. CDR3 sequence (DNA): TGTGCCAGCAGTTGGGGACAGTCGAACACCGGGGAGCTGTTTTTT.

The genes are TRBV11-1 and TRBJ1-1; TRBD1 agrees at 8 bases. The CDR3 runs to 12 residues. The V gene's germline CDR1 is SGHAT and CDR2 FQDESV (reference sequence). The V and J ends lost 5 bases and 5 bases, in that order; junction bases with no gene match: 1. CDR3 residues: CASSRTGTEAFF. In nucleotides, the CDR3 is TGTGCCAGCAGCCGGACAGGGACTGAAGCTTTCTTT. Supplemented by reference TRBV11-1 and TRBJ1-1, the full variable domain reads EAEVAQSPRYKITEKSQAVAFWCDPISGHATLYWYRQILGQGPELLVQFQDESVVDDSQLPKDRFSAERLKGVDSTLKIQPAELGDSAMYLCASSRTGTEAFFGQGTRLTVV.

The chain employs TRBV5-4 and TRBJ1-2; no reliable D call. The CDR3 is made up of 16 amino acids. Trimming removed 4 bases at V and 4 bases at J, with 20 bases between. Germline V lookup: CDR1 SGHNT, CDR2 YYREEE (reference sequence). The CDR3: CASSPQHGVRIYGYTF. The CDR3 coding sequence is TGTGCCAGCAGCCCCCAACACGGGGTTCGAATCTATGGCTACACCTTC.

To note about this clone: Other nucleotide sequences in the sample specify the same CDR3. The CDR3 sequence is CASSLVGGLYNEQFF. In DNA form, the CDR3 reads TGTGCCAGCAGCTTAGTAGGCGGGCTCTACAATGAGCAGTTCTTC. The V call is TRBV7-2, the J call TRBJ2-1, with D perhaps TRBD2 (5 bases). Germline V gene sequence: CDR1 SGHTA, CDR2 FQGNSA. V shed 1 base and J shed 3 bases, with 10 bases lying between them. The CDR3 has 15 residues.

The V and J genes are TRBV5-4 and TRBJ1-1, with D uncertain. Germline values: CDR1 SGHNT, CDR2 YYREEE (reference sequence). V lost 0 bases and J 1 base, leaving 7 bases between the germline ends. The CDR3 loop spans 14 amino acids. Written as DNA, the CDR3 is TGTGCCAGCAGCTTGGCATGGGCGAACACTGAAGCTTTCTTT. Encoded protein: CASSLAWANTEAFF.

This chain links TRBV27 with TRBJ1-4, with a tentative D call TRBD1 (5 bases). The germline V and J ends were trimmed by 4 bases and 14 bases, with 20 bases remaining between them. The CDR3 totals 14 residues. The V gene's germline CDR1 is MNHEY and CDR2 SMNVEV (reference sequence). CDR3 protein: CASSSAGTLKTLFF. As DNA, the CDR3 is TGTGCCAGCAGTTCCGCCGGGACTTTAAAAACTCTGTTTTTT.

The chain has TRBV5-1 and TRBJ2-3; 9 nucleotides match TRBD1. Germline-derived CDR1 and CDR2 are SGHRS and YFSETQ. Trimming cost V 4 bases and J 5 bases; bases outside gene matches: 14. The CDR3 loop spans 17 amino acids. The CDR3 loop reads CASSPHAGTGTGDTQYF. In DNA form, the CDR3 reads TGCGCCAGCAGCCCCCATGCCGGGACAGGGACGGGAGATACGCAGTATTTT.

This chain connects TRBV5-1 to TRBJ2-1, with 7 bases aligning to TRBD1. J lost 7 bases, V lost 2 bases, and 6 bases had no gene match. The CDR3 has 14 residues. CDR1 SGHRS and CDR2 YFSETQ come from the germline V gene. The CDR3: CASSFAGGDNEQFF. The CDR3 nucleotides read TGCGCCAGCAGCTTTGCAGGGGGTGATAATGAGCAGTTCTTC.

This chain connects TRBV5-4 to TRBJ2-7; 10 positions match TRBD2. There are 18 residues in the CDR3. Trimming removed 4 bases from V and 2 bases from J; junction bases left unmatched: 15. CDR1 is SGHNT and CDR2 is YYREEE in the germline V gene (reference sequence). Written as DNA, the CDR3 is TGTGCCAGCAGCCCGCCCCTAGCGGGAGTCAAAGTCCCCTACGAGCAGTACTTC. Its protein is CASSPPLAGVKVPYEQYF. Full variable domain (remainder filled in from reference TRBV5-4 and TRBJ2-7): ETGVTQSPTHLIKTRGQQVTLRCSSQSGHNTVSWYQQALGQGPQFIFQYYREEENGRGNFPPRFSGLQFPNYSSELNVNALELDDSALYLCASSPPLAGVKVPYEQYFGPGTRLTVT.

This chain joins TRBV18 and TRBJ1-4; D gene ambiguous. CDR1 and CDR2 (germline): KGHSH, LQKENI. Trimming removed 5 bases from V and 5 bases from J, with 9 bases in between. This CDR3 is 13 amino acids long. The CDR3 sequence is CASSAGRNEKLFF. CDR3 in DNA: TGTGCCAGCTCAGCAGGAAGAAATGAAAAACTGTTTTTT.

The chain carries TRBV7-2 and TRBJ1-5; weak D call: TRBD1 (6 bases). This CDR3 has 13 amino acids. V was shortened by 6 bases and J by 1 base, with 7 bases between the two germline ends. CDR1 is SGHTA, CDR2 FQGNSA, per germline. DNA of the CDR3: TGTGCCAGCAGTGGACAGAGCAATCAGCCCCAGCATTTT. Translating gives CASSGQSNQPQHF. Complete variable domain (other parts from reference TRBV7-2 and TRBJ1-5): GAGVSQSPSNKVTEKGKDVELRCDPISGHTALYWYRQSLGQGLEFLIYFQGNSAPDKSGLPSDRFSAERTGGSVSTLTIQRTQQEDSAVYLCASSGQSNQPQHFGDGTRLSIL.

The rearrangement uses TRBV4-1 and TRBJ1-5, with 7 bases fitting TRBD1. CDR3 length: 16 residues. Germline CDR1 reads MGHRA; CDR2 reads YSYEKL. V shed 4 bases, J shed 1 base, and the junction held 7 bases outside the gene matches. The CDR3 loop is CASSPTGTASNQPQHF. The DNA for the CDR3 is TGCGCCAGCAGCCCCACCGGGACAGCCAGCAATCAGCCCCAGCATTTT.

The V call is TRBV19, the J call TRBJ1-5; 9 bases line up with TRBD1. The ends lost 7 bases at V and 1 base at J; junction bases unmatched: 5. In germline, CDR1 is LNHDA, CDR2 SQIVND (reference sequence). This CDR3 spans 15 amino acids. CDR3 sequence reads: CASTPGQGSNQPQHF. The CDR3 nucleotides read TGTGCCAGTACACCTGGACAGGGGAGCAATCAGCCCCAGCATTTT.

The chain joins TRBV24-1 to TRBJ2-3; TRBD1 aligns across 11 bases. This CDR3 has 20 residues. Germline CDR1 KGHDR, CDR2 SFDVKD. After removal of 4 bases from V and 1 base from J, the junction contained 15 bases not matched to a gene. CDR3: CATSDATPGQGGWRTDTQYF. CDR3 bases: TGTGCCACCAGTGACGCGACCCCGGGACAGGGGGGGTGGCGCACAGATACGCAGTATTTT.